The sequence of this T cell receptor (beta chain) was determined in a study of shared clonotypes between healthy human individuals. General study findings and limits: Naive subsets usually exceeded memory subsets in estimated richness.

Method: immunoSEQ multiplex PCR; TCRdb's copy keeps in-frame clones and lacks some. Of about 2,100,000 clones listed, under 95% were seen once; the top ten hold around 1.7%. Naive-designated CD8 cells lacked CD45RO, were positively enriched for CCR7, and omitted terminally differentiated effector memory CD45RA+ cells. The study enrolled healthy HIV-negative adults without recent acute infections or vaccinations as donors. Regarding this clone: As yet, its antigen is unknown.

This CDR3 has 16 amino acids. V was shortened by 4 bases and J by 0 bases, with 15 bases between the two germline ends. Germline-derived CDR1 and CDR2 are SGHDT and YYEEEE. The TCR originated in a man in his late teens or twenties in good health. Some clones in this sample may be carry-over from other donors' samples. The chain links TRBV5-6 to TRBJ2-3; D is tentatively TRBD1 or TRBD2 (5 bases each). The specimen sequenced was naive CD8+ T cells from PBMCs. CDR3 loop: CASSRTWGHSTDTQYF. The CDR3 DNA reads as TGTGCCAGCAGCCGGACTTGGGGCCATAGCACAGATACGCAGTATTTT.